The next 17 T cell receptor beta chains were all read from a single sample in a study of T cell clonality in common variable immunodeficiency. Clones were sequenced by immunoSEQ multiplex PCR, and TCRdb holds only the in-frame ones, with some missing. The sample contains tens of thousands of clones, none of them singletons. Material: peripheral blood mononuclear cells. Receptors were obtained from a person between 18 and 75 years old in good health.

This clone occurred many times. The read ends 3 residues shy of where the CDR3 ends; the end is completed using the germline J gene. The chain employs TRBV18 and TRBJ2-3; tentative D call: TRBD1 (5 bases). V was cut by 3 bases and J by 3 bases, with 7 bases left in between. The length of the CDR3 is 13 residues. Germline loops: CDR1 KGHSH, CDR2 LQKENI. CDR3 region: CASSPKGTDTQYF. The CDR3 DNA, read in part, is TGTGCCAGCTCACCCAAGGGGACAGATACG.

A note on this clone: The sequenced fragment ends 3 residues before the CDR3 boundary, so the rest is inferred from the germline J gene. The chain combines TRBV20-1 with TRBJ2-7, with D hard to call. Germline V gene sequence: CDR1 DFQATT, CDR2 SNEGSKA (reference sequence). V was clipped by 6 bases and J by 4 bases, with 19 bases between them. The CDR3 spans 14 residues. The covered CDR3 bases are TGCAGTGCCCGCGCCCTCAGGAATTTTTACGAG. Protein: CSARALRNFYE. The full CDR3 sequence reads CSARALRNFYEQYF.

This clone was recorded many times. The observed sequence ends 3 residues before the CDR3 terminus, with the missing tail filled in from the germline J gene. The V gene is TRBV13, the J gene TRBJ1-4; D remains ambiguous. The CDR3 extends over 15 amino acids. From germline, CDR1 is PRHDT and CDR2 FYEKMQ (reference sequence). V was trimmed by 0 bases and J by 4 bases, leaving 9 bases between them. The CDR3 DNA, read in part, is TGTGCCAGCAGCTTAGGGCAGAGTATTAATGAAAAA. As protein: CASSLGQSINEK. The whole CDR3 region reads CASSLGQSINEKLFF.

Only a few counts were recorded for this clone. The read finishes 3 residues shy of the CDR3 end, and the germline J gene is used to complete it. The chain recombines TRBV30 with TRBJ1-2; possibly TRBD1 for D (5 bases). The length of the CDR3 is 17 residues. Looked up from germline, CDR1 is GTSNPN and CDR2 is SVGIG (reference sequence). This CDR3 reads CAWIPRRGLSSYNDYTF. Partial CDR3 DNA: TGTGCCTGGATCCCAAGGCGGGGACTAAGCTCCTACAATGAC.

This clone has a count of ten or more. The CDR3 bases that were read are TGCAGTGCTAGAGAGGGACAGGGGGTCCTTTATGGC. This gives the protein CSAREGQGVLYG. The whole CDR3 sequence is CSAREGQGVLYGYTF. The gene calls are TRBV20-1 and TRBJ1-2; the match to TRBD1 covers 11 bases. The read terminates 3 residues before the CDR3 end, so the remaining end is supplied by the germline J gene. The length of the CDR3 is 15 residues. J gave up 5 bases and V 0 bases, and 5 bases lay outside the gene matches. Germline loops: CDR1 DFQATT, CDR2 SNEGSKA (reference sequence).

This clone was seen repeatedly, ten times or more. The read comes to an end 3 residues before the CDR3 does, leaving the germline J gene to fill in the end. The chain has TRBV30 and TRBJ2-3; 14 nucleotides line up with TRBD2. The V segment lost 1 base and the J segment 1 base; nucleotides outside the gene matches: 7. The length of the CDR3 is 18 residues. Per germline, CDR1 GTSNPN and CDR2 SVGIG (reference sequence). CDR3 bases read: TGTGCCTGGAGTGGGAGACTAGCGGGGGGGCCGGGCACAGATACG. Protein: CAWSGRLAGGPGTDT. The entire CDR3 reads CAWSGRLAGGPGTDTQYF.

Many counts were recorded for this clone. The CDR3 end falls 3 residues outside the read, so it is completed with the germline J gene. The V call is TRBV20-1, the J call TRBJ2-5; D is possibly TRBD2 (6 bases). Between the trimmed V and J ends, which lost 4 bases and 7 bases, there was a span of 19 bases. The germline CDR1 and CDR2 sequences are DFQATT and SNEGSKA (reference sequence). This CDR3 has 14 amino acids. CDR3 bases read: TGCAGTGCTACGGGACTTTCCCTTGGGGGGACC. It specifies CSATGLSLGGT. The full CDR3 reads CSATGLSLGGTQYF.

This clone was detected many times. The sequence runs out 3 residues before the end of the CDR3; the remainder is reconstructed from the germline J gene. J is TRBJ2-3 and V is TRBV19; tentative D call: TRBD1 (5 bases). V lost 6 bases to trimming and J lost 2 bases, with 15 bases between them. Germline CDR1 and CDR2: LNHDA and SQIVND (reference sequence). This CDR3 region has 15 residues. The part of the CDR3 DNA that was read is TGTGCCAGTAGCATACGTGGGGCAGACACAGATACG. The encoded protein is CASSIRGADTDT. The CDR3 reads in full as CASSIRGADTDTQYF.

This clone was recorded at least ten times. Coverage ceases 3 residues before the CDR3 finishes, and the germline J gene fills in the end. The J gene is TRBJ2-5, the V gene TRBV5-1; D possibly corresponds to TRBD2 (7 bases). The CDR3 is 14 residues long. V was pared by 4 bases and J by 4 bases, with 14 bases between. Germline V gives CDR1 SGHRS, CDR2 YFSETQ. The CDR3 spells CASSRPGGGETQYF. The sequenced CDR3 bases are TGCGCCAGCAGCCGCCCGGGGGGCGGAGAGACC.

This clone has ten or more counts. The read ends 3 residues early relative to the CDR3; the germline J gene fills the gap. This sequence joins TRBV7-6 and TRBJ2-5, with D possibly called TRBD1 or TRBD2 (6 bases each). This CDR3 comprises 14 residues. In germline, CDR1 is SGHVS, CDR2 FNYEAQ. With 5 bases removed from V and 5 bases from J, the gap between germline ends came to 15 bases. The DNA read from the CDR3 is TGTGCCAGCAGCGGGGGCCCGGGGAGGGAGACC. Amino acids: CASSGGPGRET. The entire CDR3 reads CASSGGPGRETQYF. The full variable domain, its missing parts supplied by reference TRBV7-6 and TRBJ2-5, is GAGVSQSPRYKVTKRGQDVALRCDPISGHVSLYWYRQALGQGPEFLTYFNYEAQQDKSGLPNDRFSAERPEGSISTLTIQRTEQRDSAMYRCASSGGPGRETQYFGPGTRLLVL.

This clone was seen at least ten times. Coverage ceases 3 residues before the CDR3 finishes, and the germline J gene fills in the end. The sample carries other DNA sequences with the same CDR3. The chain carries TRBV19 and TRBJ1-3, with D possibly matching TRBD1 (6 bases). V was cut by 4 bases and J by 4 bases, with 11 bases left in between. Germline lookup yields CDR1 LNHDA and CDR2 SQIVND (reference sequence). The length of the CDR3 is 14 residues. The CDR3 loop is CASSTTGKGNTIYF. The sequenced part of the CDR3 DNA is TGTGCCAGTAGTACTACAGGGAAGGGAAACACC.

This clone was detected many times. With the read ending 3 residues before the CDR3 end, the germline J gene is used to fill in that end. The chain joins TRBV14 to TRBJ1-6; 7 bases match TRBD1. Looked up from germline, CDR1 is SGHDN and CDR2 is FVKESK. This CDR3 is built from 15 residues. V lost 1 base and J lost 9; bases outside the gene matches: 6. Partial CDR3 DNA: TGTGCCAGCAGCCAAGGACAGGGCGGGAGTTCACCC. It is translated as CASSQGQGGSSP. The full CDR3 protein reads CASSQGQGGSSPLHF.

This clone was detected many times. The read ends 3 residues shy of where the CDR3 ends; the end is completed using the germline J gene. This rearrangement joins TRBV20-1 to TRBJ2-1; 7 positions agree with TRBD2. This CDR3 spans 15 amino acids. Germline V gives CDR1 DFQATT, CDR2 SNEGSKA (reference sequence). With V trimmed by 0 bases and J by 7 bases, 9 bases remained unmatched. The CDR3 bases that were read are TGCAGTGCTAGAGATCAGGGAGGGGTTCAAAATGAG. This translates into CSARDQGGVQNE. The full CDR3 reads CSARDQGGVQNEQFF.

In this sample, this clone turned up many times. Read sequence stops 3 residues before the CDR3 end, and the germline J gene provides the missing end. The chain combines TRBV2 with TRBJ1-4, with D perhaps matching TRBD1 (5 bases). Germline lookup yields CDR1 SNHLY and CDR2 FYNNEI. Between the trimmed V and J ends, which lost 6 bases and 8 bases, there was a span of 13 bases. The CDR3 has 13 amino acids. Here the CDR3 reads CASRGLKGEKLFF. The DNA read from the CDR3 is TGTGCCAGCAGGGGACTAAAAGGGGAAAAA.

This clone was observed at least ten times. The CDR3 protein is CASTPGTSETYEQYF. The CDR3 bases that were read are TGCGCCAGCACCCCAGGGACTAGCGAAACCTACGAG. V and J are TRBV23-1 and TRBJ2-7; TRBD2 matches at 10 bases. From the germline J gene comes the end of the CDR3, since the read stops 3 residues before it. TRBV23-1 carries the ORF label, with uncertain function. The V segment lost 7 bases and the J segment 2 bases; nucleotides outside the gene matches: 8. This CDR3 is 15 amino acids long.

This clone was seen many times. The sequence runs out 3 residues before the end of the CDR3; the remainder is reconstructed from the germline J gene. This chain joins TRBV30 and TRBJ2-3; tentative D call: TRBD1 (6 bases). Germline V lookup: CDR1 GTSNPN, CDR2 SVGIG (reference sequence). There are 13 residues in the CDR3. The ends were cut back, 7 bases at V and 0 bases at J, with 11 bases in the middle. CDR3 in amino acids: CAFGGGSTDTQYF. CDR3 bases read: TGTGCCTTTGGTGGGGGCAGCACAGATACG.

At least ten counts were recorded for this clone. The CDR3 loop is CAWGRFSSGANVLTF. The part of the CDR3 DNA that was read is TGTGCCTGGGGCAGGTTCTCCTCTGGGGCCAACGTC. This rearrangement joins TRBV30 to TRBJ2-6; D is unclear. The read stops 3 residues short of the end of the CDR3; the missing end is completed from the germline J gene. The V gene lost 5 bases and the J gene lost 0 bases, with 11 bases spanning the gap. Germline assignment: CDR1 GTSNPN and CDR2 SVGIG (reference sequence). This CDR3 has 15 amino acids.